The 8 T cell receptor beta chains below all came from one sample that was sequenced in a study of blood T cell repertoires in COVID-19. Generated by immunoSEQ multiplex PCR, the TCRdb table keeps only in-frame clones and is missing some. The sample includes 130,000 to 150,000 clones, roughly 80% of them seen just once. What was sequenced was peripheral blood. The source of these receptors is a human donor with acute or convalescent COVID-19. The donor label of this sample is uncertain.

This clone was seen only a few times. A junction end diverges from the germline sequence, so it may reflect a read error. The rearrangement joins TRBV7-7 to TRBJ2-2; 7 bases are shared with TRBD1. The CDR3 has 18 amino acids. Germline CDR1 is SSHAT and CDR2 is FNYEAQ (reference sequence). The CDR3 protein is CASSLAAPGTANTGELFF. The CDR3 nucleotides read TGTGCTAGCAGCTTAGCCGCCCCCGGGACAGCGAACACCGGGGAGCTGTTTTTT. The whole variable domain, filled in from reference TRBV7-7 and TRBJ2-2, reads GAGVSQSPRYKVTKRGQDVTLRCDPISSHATLYWYQQALGQGPEFLTYFNYEAQPDKSGLPSDRFSAERPEGSISTLTIQRTEQRDSAMYRCASSLAAPGTANTGELFFGEGSRLTVL.

The rearrangement joins TRBV6-5 to TRBJ2-6; 8 nucleotides agree with TRBD1. Per germline, CDR1 MNHEY and CDR2 SVGAGI. The CDR3 length is 14 residues. Trimming took 6 bases from V and 4 from J; bases not matched to a gene: 2. The CDR3 region is CASRTGAGANVLTF. CDR3 in DNA: TGTGCCAGCAGGACAGGGGCCGGGGCCAACGTCCTGACTTTC.

J is TRBJ2-3 and V is TRBV5-1; the match to TRBD2 covers 8 bases. The V segment lost 4 bases and the J segment 2 bases; nucleotides outside the gene matches: 9. The germline V gene encodes CDR1 SGHRS and CDR2 YFSETQ. This CDR3 comprises 16 residues. The CDR3 region is CASSPTGAGVTDTQYF. The CDR3 DNA reads TGCGCCAGCAGCCCTACCGGAGCGGGGGTCACAGATACGCAGTATTTT.

The chain couples TRBV6-2 or TRBV6-3 to TRBJ2-7; TRBD1 is a possible D gene (6 bases). The V end was cut by 6 bases, the J end by 9 bases, with 12 bases between. In germline, CDR1 is MNHEY, CDR2 SVGEGT. CDR3 length: 11 residues. In DNA, the CDR3 is TGTGCCAGCAGCGATACAGGGTGGCAGTACTTC. Translating gives CASSDTGWQYF.

This chain uses TRBV5-1 with TRBJ2-5; TRBD1 agrees at 7 bases. CDR1 SGHRS and CDR2 YFSETQ come from the germline V gene. The CDR3 length is 16 residues. After removal of 0 bases from V and 5 bases from J, the junction contained 10 bases not matched to a gene. CDR3: CASSLGIQGQVETQYF. The CDR3 DNA reads TGCGCCAGCAGCTTGGGCATACAGGGGCAGGTGGAGACCCAGTACTTC.

The chain joins TRBV10-3 to TRBJ2-3; D unresolved. V lost 7 bases and J 5 bases, leaving 10 bases between the germline ends. The germline CDR1 and CDR2 sequences are ENHRY and SYGVKD. The CDR3 totals 12 residues. CDR3 region: CAIKDLRDTQYF. CDR3 nucleotides: TGTGCCATCAAAGACTTACGAGATACGCAGTATTTT.

The chain carries TRBV14 and TRBJ1-2, with 7 bases that match TRBD1. The CDR3 loop spans 14 amino acids. Germline CDR1 and CDR2: SGHDN and FVKESK. J lost 7 bases, V lost 3 bases, and 8 bases had no gene match. The CDR3 is CASSQTGKKGGYTF. CDR3 DNA sequence: TGTGCCAGCAGCCAGACAGGGAAGAAAGGTGGCTACACCTTC.

This chain links TRBV5-6 with TRBJ1-2; D gene ambiguous. The CDR3 contains 16 residues. Germline CDR1 reads SGHDT; CDR2 reads YYEEEE. V dropped 0 bases and J dropped 2 bases, with 14 bases sitting between them. The CDR3 bases are TGTGCCAGCAGCTTGGCAACTTCCACCTCAAACTATGGCTACACCTTC. This sequence encodes CASSLATSTSNYGYTF. The entire variable domain, with the rest obtained from reference TRBV5-6 and TRBJ1-2, is as follows: DAGVTQSPTHLIKTRGQQVTLRCSPKSGHDTVSWYQQALGQGPQFIFQYYEEEERQRGNFPDRFSGHQFPNYSSELNVNALLLGDSALYLCASSLATSTSNYGYTFGSGTRLTVV.